What follows are 21 T cell receptor beta chains derived from one specimen sequenced in a study of tumor and adjacent non-tumor tissue in lung cancer. The template was RNA from unsorted bulk tissue. More than 3 cm separated this lung sample from the edge of the tumor. TCRbeta libraries were built with three rounds of nested PCR, modified from ARM-PCR. TCRdb reprocessed the multiplex PCR reads with MiXCR, giving one entry per CDR3 protein. The table includes tens of thousands of distinct CDR3 sequences, approximately 82% detected once. The sequenced sample consisted of distant non-tumor lung tissue. All receptors derive from a man aged 70 or older with non-small cell lung cancer.

As for this clonotype: An end of the junction does not agree with germline; a read error may underlie this. The rearrangement uses TRBV6-2 or TRBV6-3 and TRBJ2-3; 8 bases align to TRBD2. CDR1 is MNHEY and CDR2 is SVGEGT in the germline V gene. This CDR3 has 15 amino acids. The CDR3 DNA reads as TGTGCCAGCAGCAACAGCGGGGGCCCTACAGATACACAGTATTTT. Protein sequence: CASSNSGGPTDTQYF.

Notes on this clonotype: The junction and the germline gene differ at one end; a read error may be behind it. The chain has TRBV11-2 and TRBJ1-1, with a weak D call TRBD1 (5 bases). The CDR3 extends over 16 amino acids. Germline CDR1 and CDR2: SGHAT and FQNNGV. DNA of the CDR3: TGTACCAGCAGCTTAGCGGAGATGGGGATGAACACAGGAGCTTTCTTT. Translation gives CTSSLAEMGMNTGAFF.

As regards this clonotype: An end of the junction differs from the germline gene, which may be a read error. The CDR3 nucleotides are TGTGCCAGCAGCCAAGATGTGGGCGGAGATGATCACACCTTC. Amino acids: CASSQDVGGDDHTF. This chain joins TRBV4-3 and TRBJ1-2; D uncertain. The CDR3 has 14 amino acids. Germline values: CDR1 LGHNA, CDR2 YSLEER.

This clonotype was found a few times. Given a much more abundant clone one base away, this may be a read error. The rearrangement joins TRBV10-1 to TRBJ2-3; tentative D call: TRBD1 (6 bases). The germline gives CDR1 WNHNN, CDR2 SYGVQD (reference sequence). V was cut by 0 bases and J by 5 bases, with 15 bases left in between. The CDR3 runs 16 residues. CDR3: CASSESPDSNIDTQYF. CDR3 nucleotides: TGCGCCAGCAGTGAGTCGCCGGACAGCAACATAGATACGCAGTATTTT.

The chain joins TRBV12-3 or TRBV12-4 to TRBJ1-6, with D perhaps TRBD1 (6 bases). CDR3 length: 14 residues. Between the trimmed V and J ends, which lost 5 bases and 10 bases, there was a span of 15 bases. As DNA, the CDR3 is TGTGCCAGCAGTATATGGGGGGCGCAATCACCCCTCCACTTT. It is translated as CASSIWGAQSPLHF.

Regarding this clonotype: This CDR3 is missing its conserved last phenylalanine or tryptophan, likely due to a read error. The chain couples TRBV7-8 to TRBJ1-1; a weak D match, TRBD1 (5 bases). Germline CDR1 SGHVS, CDR2 FQNEAQ. This CDR3 has 16 amino acids. Trimming pared 1 base from V and 5 bases from J, leaving 17 bases between. The CDR3 loop is CASSLVDSGSSTEAFI. The CDR3 coding sequence is TGTGCCAGCAGCTTAGTTGATTCAGGGTCATCAACTGAAGCTTTCATT.

About this clonotype: With a much larger clone just one base away, this may be a read error. This sequence joins TRBV6-5 and TRBJ2-7, with 12 positions matching TRBD2. V lost 0 bases to trimming and J lost 6 bases; unmatched junction nucleotides: 12. Germline loops: CDR1 MNHEY, CDR2 SVGAGI. This CDR3 is 18 amino acids long. Written as DNA, the CDR3 is TGTGCCAGCAGTTACTCCGGACTAGCGGGACCCAGGGCTTCCGAGCAGTACTTC. The encoded protein is CASSYSGLAGPRASEQYF.

With regard to this clonotype: One end of the junction does not line up with germline, which may come from a read error. The chain joins TRBV4-2 to TRBJ2-3, with 8 bases fitting TRBD2. The germline V gene encodes CDR1 LGHNA and CDR2 YNFKEQ. This CDR3 has 16 amino acids. The CDR3 is CASSQGAGLATDTLNF. CDR3 coding DNA: TGTGCCAGCAGCCAAGGGGCCGGACTAGCCACAGATACGCTGAATTTT.

Turning to this clonotype: At one end, the junction sequence differs from germline, possibly due to a read error. The V gene is TRBV6-1, the J gene TRBJ2-2, with D perhaps assigned TRBD1 or TRBD2 (5 bases each). Germline loops: CDR1 MNHNS, CDR2 SASEGT. The CDR3 extends over 12 amino acids. CDR3 coding DNA: TGTACCAACTTTGGGGCGCCCGGGGAGCTGTCTTTT. The encoded protein is CTNFGAPGELSF.

This clonotype was found once. An end of the junction does not agree with germline; a read error may underlie this. CDR3 nucleotides: TGCACCAGCAGTGAGTCTGACATGCGGAATCAGCCCCAGCAATTT. Its protein product is CTSSESDMRNQPQQF. This sequence joins TRBV10-2 and TRBJ1-5; D not certain. Germline lookup yields CDR1 WSHSY and CDR2 SAAADI. This CDR3 comprises 15 residues.

There are a few counts of this clonotype. The rearrangement links TRBV6-1 to TRBJ1-2; 8 bases match TRBD1. The CDR3 extends over 15 amino acids. Losses at the gene ends were 7 bases for V and 11 bases for J; bases not matched to a gene: 18. CDR1 and CDR2 from the germline V gene are MNHNS and SASEGT. CDR3 bases: TGTGCCAGCACCGACCGGGACAGGAACGGTGGTGGATACACCTTC. Protein: CASTDRDRNGGGYTF.

To note about this clonotype: The conserved final phenylalanine or tryptophan is absent from the CDR3, which likely points to a read error. The DNA is omitted, as the CDR3 cannot be located on it reliably, and the CDR3 follows TCRdb's listing. The rearrangement uses TRBV12-3 or TRBV12-4 and TRBJ1-2; the D call of TRBD1 is as the table states it, not checked on the DNA. The CDR3 region is 11 residues in length, termini included. The CDR3 sequence: CASTLGHGYTS.

This clonotype was seen a handful of times. One end of the junction fails to match germline, which may point to a read error. J is TRBJ2-6 and V is TRBV6-2 or TRBV6-3; D assignment may be TRBD1 or TRBD2 (5 bases each). Germline CDR1 is MNHEY and CDR2 is SVGEGT. The CDR3 contains 12 residues. CDR3 DNA sequence: TGTGCCAGCAGCACCGGGGCCAACATCCTGACTTTC. This codes for CASSTGANILTF.

A note on this clonotype: At one end, the junction sequence differs from germline, possibly due to a read error. The chain links TRBV29-1 to TRBJ2-3, with TRBD1 matching over 9 bases. This CDR3 spans 17 amino acids. CDR1 is SQVTM and CDR2 is ANQGSEA in the germline V gene. The chain's CDR3 is CSLLLYVTGGHTDTQYF. The CDR3 DNA reads as TGTAGCTTACTCCTATATGTGACAGGGGGGCACACAGATACGCAGTATTTT.

Worth noting for this clonotype: The conserved closing phenylalanine or tryptophan is absent in this CDR3, likely reflecting a read error. This sequence joins TRBV29-1 and TRBJ1-2; a possible D gene is TRBD1 (5 bases). The CDR3 covers 14 residues. CDR1 and CDR2 (germline): SQVTM, ANQGSEA. The CDR3 region is CNVHPDRLHYGYTL. In DNA, the CDR3 is TGCAACGTTCACCCCGACAGATTACACTATGGCTACACCTTA.

On this clonotype: As the CDR3 is not closed by the conserved phenylalanine or tryptophan, this likely results from a read error. The rearrangement joins TRBV7-9 to TRBJ1-6, with 8 bases lining up with TRBD1. Germline CDR1 SEHNR, CDR2 FQNEAQ (reference sequence). The CDR3 is made up of 12 amino acids. The CDR3 reads CAISDRGSPLHS. The DNA for the CDR3 is TGTGCCATCAGCGACAGGGGTTCACCCCTCCACTCT.

The V and J genes are TRBV2 and TRBJ2-7; D is possibly TRBD1 (6 bases). V lost 7 bases to trimming and J lost 4 bases, with 17 bases between them. The CDR3 loop spans 14 amino acids. Germline V gene sequence: CDR1 SNHLY, CDR2 FYNNEI. The CDR3 bases are TGTGCCAGCACCTTACAGGGACCCTTGTACGAGCAGTACTTC. Protein sequence: CASTLQGPLYEQYF. Looking up the rest from reference TRBV2 and TRBJ2-7 gives the full variable domain: EPEVTQTPSHQVTQMGQEVILRCVPISNHLYFYWYRQILGQKVEFLVSFYNNEISEKSEIFDDQFSVERPDGSNFTLKIRSTKLEDSAMYFCASTLQGPLYEQYFGPGTRLTVT.

Concerning this clonotype itself: At one end the junction does not follow the germline gene, possibly because of a read error. The V call is TRBV24-1, the J call TRBJ2-3; D may be TRBD1 (6 bases). The germline V gene has CDR1 KGHDR and CDR2 SFDVKD. CDR3 length: 16 residues. CDR3 bases: TGTGCCACACAAGGTAAAGGGGGTTACCGCATAGATACACAGTATTTT. Its translation: CATQGKGGYRIDTQYF.

Concerning this clonotype itself: Germline and junction disagree at one end, which may indicate a read error. The chain joins TRBV11-2 to TRBJ2-7; 8 bases match TRBD1. CDR3 length equals 14 residues. From germline, CDR1 is SGHAT and CDR2 FQNNGV. The CDR3 region has the DNA TGTGTCAGCAGCCTGGGACAGGTCACCTACGAGCAGTACTTC. It yields the protein CVSSLGQVTYEQYF.

Worth noting for this clonotype: Just one base apart from a much larger clone, this may be a read error. The chain carries TRBV5-1 and TRBJ2-3, with 7 positions matching TRBD2. This CDR3 contains 17 residues. Germline assignment: CDR1 SGHRS and CDR2 YFSETQ. V was pared by 3 bases and J by 6 bases, with 16 bases of the junction left unmatched. The CDR3 protein is CASSSSLGGCSADTQYF. As DNA, the CDR3 is TGCGCCAGCAGCTCATCGCTGGGGGGGTGTTCAGCGGATACGCAGTATTTT.

The chain has TRBV10-2 and TRBJ2-7; the D is unclear. CDR3 length equals 13 residues. Trimming took 6 bases from V and 5 from J, leaving 14 bases between them. Per germline, CDR1 WSHSY and CDR2 SAAADI. CDR3 sequence (DNA): TGCGCCAGCAGGACTGGCCAATCCCACGAGCAGTACTTC. Protein product: CASRTGQSHEQYF.